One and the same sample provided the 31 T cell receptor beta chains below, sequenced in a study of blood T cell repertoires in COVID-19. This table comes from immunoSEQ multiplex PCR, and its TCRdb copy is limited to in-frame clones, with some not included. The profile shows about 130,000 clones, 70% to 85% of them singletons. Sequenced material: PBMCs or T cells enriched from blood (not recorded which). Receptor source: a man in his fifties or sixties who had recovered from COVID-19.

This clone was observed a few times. The DNA of the CDR3 is TGTGCCAGCAGCGTATCTAGCACCGATAACGAGCAGTACTTC. Encoded protein: CASSVSSTDNEQYF. The V call is TRBV27, the J call TRBJ2-7; TRBD2 is a possible D gene (5 bases). Germline CDR1 reads MNHEY; CDR2 reads SMNVEV (reference sequence). The CDR3 consists of 14 residues. V was pared by 6 bases and J by 5 bases, with 17 bases between.

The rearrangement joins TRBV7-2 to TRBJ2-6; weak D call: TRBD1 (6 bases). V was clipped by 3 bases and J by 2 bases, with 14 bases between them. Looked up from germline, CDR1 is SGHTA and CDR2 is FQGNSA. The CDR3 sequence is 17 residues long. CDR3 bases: TGTGCCAGCAGCTTCGTAACAGGGTCGACTGGGGCCAACGTCCTGACTTTC. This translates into CASSFVTGSTGANVLTF.

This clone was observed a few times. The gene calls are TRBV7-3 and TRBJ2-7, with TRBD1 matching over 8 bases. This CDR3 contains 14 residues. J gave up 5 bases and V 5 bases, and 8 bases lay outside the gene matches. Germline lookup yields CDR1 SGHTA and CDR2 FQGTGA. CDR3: CASSPRTGMNEQYF. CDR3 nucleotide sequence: TGTGCCAGCAGCCCGAGGACAGGGATGAACGAGCAGTACTTC.

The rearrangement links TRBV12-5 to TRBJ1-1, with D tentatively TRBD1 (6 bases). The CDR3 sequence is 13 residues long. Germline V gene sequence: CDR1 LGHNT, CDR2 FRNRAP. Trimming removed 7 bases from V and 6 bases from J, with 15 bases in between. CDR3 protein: CASDKQGFAEAFF. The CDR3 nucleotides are TGTGCTAGTGACAAACAGGGCTTCGCTGAAGCTTTCTTT.

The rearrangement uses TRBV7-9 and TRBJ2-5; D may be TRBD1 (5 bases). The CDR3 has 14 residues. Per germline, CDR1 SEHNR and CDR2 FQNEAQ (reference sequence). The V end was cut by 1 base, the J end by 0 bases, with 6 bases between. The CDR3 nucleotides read TGTGCCAGCAGCTTAGACAGGTACCAAGAGACCCAGTACTTC. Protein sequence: CASSLDRYQETQYF.

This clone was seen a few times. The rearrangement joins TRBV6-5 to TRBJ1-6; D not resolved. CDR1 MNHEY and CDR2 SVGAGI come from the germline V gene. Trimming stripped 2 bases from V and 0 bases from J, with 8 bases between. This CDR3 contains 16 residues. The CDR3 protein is CASSYHSSSYNSPLHF. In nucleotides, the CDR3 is TGTGCCAGCAGTTACCATTCCAGCTCCTATAATTCACCCCTCCACTTT.

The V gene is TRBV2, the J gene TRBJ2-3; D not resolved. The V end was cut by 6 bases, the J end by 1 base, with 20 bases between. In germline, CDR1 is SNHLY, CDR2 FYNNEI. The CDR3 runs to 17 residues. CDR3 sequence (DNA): TGTGCCAGCAGCGACCTCCGACCCCTCGAGGGCACAGATACGCAGTATTTT. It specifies CASSDLRPLEGTDTQYF. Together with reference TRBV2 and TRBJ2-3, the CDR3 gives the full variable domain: EPEVTQTPSHQVTQMGQEVILRCVPISNHLYFYWYRQILGQKVEFLVSFYNNEISEKSEIFDDQFSVERPDGSNFTLKIRSTKLEDSAMYFCASSDLRPLEGTDTQYFGPGTRLTVL.

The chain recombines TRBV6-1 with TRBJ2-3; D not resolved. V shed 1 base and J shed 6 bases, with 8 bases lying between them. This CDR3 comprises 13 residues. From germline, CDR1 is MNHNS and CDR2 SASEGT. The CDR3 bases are TGTGCCAGCAGTGAAGTGCGGATGGATACGCAGTATTTT. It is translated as CASSEVRMDTQYF.

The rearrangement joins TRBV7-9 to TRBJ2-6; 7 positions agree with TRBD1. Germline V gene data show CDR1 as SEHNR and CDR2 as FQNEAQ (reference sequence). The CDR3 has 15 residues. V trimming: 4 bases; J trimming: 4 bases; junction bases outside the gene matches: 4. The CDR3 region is CASSSTGVGANVLTF. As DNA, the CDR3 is TGTGCCAGCAGCTCAACAGGGGTGGGGGCCAACGTCCTGACTTTC.

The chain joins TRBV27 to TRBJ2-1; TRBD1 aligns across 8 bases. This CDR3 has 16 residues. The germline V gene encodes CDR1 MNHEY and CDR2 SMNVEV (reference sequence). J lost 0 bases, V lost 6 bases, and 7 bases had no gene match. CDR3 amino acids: CASSLQGELSYNEQFF. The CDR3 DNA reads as TGTGCCAGCAGCCTACAGGGGGAACTCTCCTACAATGAGCAGTTCTTC.

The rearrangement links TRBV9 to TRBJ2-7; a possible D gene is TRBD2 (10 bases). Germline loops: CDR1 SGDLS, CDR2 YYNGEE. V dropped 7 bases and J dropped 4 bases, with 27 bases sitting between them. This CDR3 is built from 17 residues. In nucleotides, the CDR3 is TGTGCCAGCGGACAGGGGAATAATAGCGGGGGGCCTTACGAGCAGTACTTC. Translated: CASGQGNNSGGPYEQYF.

In DNA form, the CDR3 reads TGTGCCAGTAGTAGGGGACAGGGGCTTGTGTCCGGAAACACCATATATTTT. It encodes CASSRGQGLVSGNTIYF. This chain joins TRBV19 and TRBJ1-3; TRBD1 aligns across 10 bases. Per the germline V gene, CDR1 is LNHDA and CDR2 is SQIVND (reference sequence). V was clipped by 4 bases and J by 4 bases; unmatched bases: 10. CDR3 length equals 17 residues.

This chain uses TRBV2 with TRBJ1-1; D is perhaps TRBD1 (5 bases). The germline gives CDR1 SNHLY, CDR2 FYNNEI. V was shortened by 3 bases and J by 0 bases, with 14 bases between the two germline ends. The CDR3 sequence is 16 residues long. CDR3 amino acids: CASSDQSPGVNTEAFF. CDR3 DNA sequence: TGTGCCAGCAGTGATCAATCCCCGGGGGTGAACACTGAAGCTTTCTTT.

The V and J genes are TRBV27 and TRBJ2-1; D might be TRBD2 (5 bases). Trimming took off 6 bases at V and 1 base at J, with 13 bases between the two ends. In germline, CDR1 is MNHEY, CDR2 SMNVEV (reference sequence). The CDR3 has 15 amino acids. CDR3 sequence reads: CASSLGGGSYNEQFF. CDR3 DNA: TGTGCCAGCAGCCTAGGTGGCGGGTCCTACAATGAGCAGTTCTTC.

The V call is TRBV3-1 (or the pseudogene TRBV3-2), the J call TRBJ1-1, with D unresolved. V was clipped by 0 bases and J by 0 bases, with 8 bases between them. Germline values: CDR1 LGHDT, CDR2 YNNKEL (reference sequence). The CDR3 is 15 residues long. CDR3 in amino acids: CASSQDTGMNTEAFF. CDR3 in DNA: TGTGCCAGCAGCCAAGATACGGGGATGAACACTGAAGCTTTCTTT.

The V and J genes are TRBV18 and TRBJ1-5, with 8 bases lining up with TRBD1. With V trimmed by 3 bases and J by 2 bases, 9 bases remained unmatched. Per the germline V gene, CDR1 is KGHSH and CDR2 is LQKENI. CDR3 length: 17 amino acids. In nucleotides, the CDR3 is TGTGCCAGCTCACCCACGACAGGGACAGGTGGCAATCAGCCCCAGCATTTT. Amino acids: CASSPTTGTGGNQPQHF. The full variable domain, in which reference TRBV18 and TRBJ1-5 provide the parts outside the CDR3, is NAGVMQNPRHLVRRRGQEARLRCSPMKGHSHVYWYRQLPEEGLKFMVYLQKENIIDESGMPKERFSAEFPKEGPSILRIQQVVRGDSAAYFCASSPTTGTGGNQPQHFGDGTRLSIL.

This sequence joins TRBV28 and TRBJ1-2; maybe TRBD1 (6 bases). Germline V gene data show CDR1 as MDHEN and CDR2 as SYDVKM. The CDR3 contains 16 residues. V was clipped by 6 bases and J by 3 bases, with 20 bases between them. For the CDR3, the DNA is TGTGCCAGCAGCGGCGGCGGAACGAGGACAGACTATGGCTACACCTTC. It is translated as CASSGGGTRTDYGYTF.

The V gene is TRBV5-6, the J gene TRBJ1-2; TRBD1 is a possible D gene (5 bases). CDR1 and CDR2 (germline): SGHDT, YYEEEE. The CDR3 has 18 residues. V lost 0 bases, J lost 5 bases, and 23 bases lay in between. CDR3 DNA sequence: TGTGCCAGCAGCTTGGGAGAAGGAGGGGCAGGGAAAGGGTATGGCTACACCTTC. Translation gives CASSLGEGGAGKGYGYTF.

The CDR3 DNA follows: TGCGCCAGCAGCCAAGGTCCGGGGTTGTTGGACACTGAAGCTTTCTTT. Its protein is CASSQGPGLLDTEAFF. The chain uses TRBV4-1 and TRBJ1-1, with D uncertain. The CDR3 is 16 residues long. Germline V CDR1 and CDR2: MGHRA, YSYEKL. Trimming took 1 base from V and 3 from J, leaving 15 bases between them.

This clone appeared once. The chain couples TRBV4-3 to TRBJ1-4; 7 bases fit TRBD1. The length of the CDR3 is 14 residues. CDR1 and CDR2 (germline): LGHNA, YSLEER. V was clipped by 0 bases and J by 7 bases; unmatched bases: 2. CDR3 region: CASSQEGGGEKLFF. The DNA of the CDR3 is TGCGCCAGCAGCCAAGAAGGGGGCGGTGAAAAACTGTTTTTT.

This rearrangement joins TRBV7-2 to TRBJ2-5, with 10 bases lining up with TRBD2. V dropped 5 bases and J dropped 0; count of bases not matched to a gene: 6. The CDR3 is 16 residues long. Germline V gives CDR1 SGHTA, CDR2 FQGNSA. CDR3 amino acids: CASSHHSGGYQETQYF. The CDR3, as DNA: TGTGCCAGCAGCCATCATAGCGGGGGGTACCAAGAGACCCAGTACTTC.

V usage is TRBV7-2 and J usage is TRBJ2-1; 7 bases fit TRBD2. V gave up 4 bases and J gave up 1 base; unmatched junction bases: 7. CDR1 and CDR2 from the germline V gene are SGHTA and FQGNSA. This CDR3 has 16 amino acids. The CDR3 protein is CASSSDSGASYNEQFF. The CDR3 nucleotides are TGTGCCAGCAGCTCCGACAGCGGGGCGTCCTACAATGAGCAGTTCTTC.

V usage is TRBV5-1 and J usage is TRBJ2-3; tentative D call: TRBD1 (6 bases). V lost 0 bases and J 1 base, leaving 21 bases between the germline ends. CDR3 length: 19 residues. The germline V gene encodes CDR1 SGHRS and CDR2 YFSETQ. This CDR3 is CASSLGRITNRVGTDTQYF. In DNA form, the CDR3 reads TGCGCCAGCAGCTTGGGGCGCATAACGAACAGGGTAGGCACAGATACGCAGTATTTT.

The CDR3 loop reads CASSRAGASHNEQFF. Here the CDR3 DNA reads TGTGCCAGCAGCCGAGCTGGGGCTTCCCACAATGAGCAGTTCTTC. V usage is TRBV3-1 (or the pseudogene TRBV3-2) and J usage is TRBJ2-1; D possibly corresponds to TRBD1 (5 bases). V lost 4 bases to trimming and J lost 5 bases, with 15 bases between them. This CDR3 is built from 15 residues. Germline CDR1 and CDR2: LGHDT and YNNKEL (reference sequence).

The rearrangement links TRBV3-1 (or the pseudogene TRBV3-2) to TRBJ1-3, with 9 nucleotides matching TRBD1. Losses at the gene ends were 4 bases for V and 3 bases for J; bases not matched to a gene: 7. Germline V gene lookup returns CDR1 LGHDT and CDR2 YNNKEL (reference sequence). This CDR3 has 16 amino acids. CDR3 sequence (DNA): TGTGCCAGCAGCCGTGGTTGGACAGGGGTTGGAAACACCATATATTTT. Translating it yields CASSRGWTGVGNTIYF.

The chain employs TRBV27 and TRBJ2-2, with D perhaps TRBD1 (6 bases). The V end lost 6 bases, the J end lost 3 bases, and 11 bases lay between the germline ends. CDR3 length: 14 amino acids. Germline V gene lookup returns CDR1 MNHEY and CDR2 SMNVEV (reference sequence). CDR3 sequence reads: CASRQGTDTGELFF. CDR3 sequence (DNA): TGTGCCAGCAGGCAGGGGACGGACACCGGGGAGCTGTTTTTT.

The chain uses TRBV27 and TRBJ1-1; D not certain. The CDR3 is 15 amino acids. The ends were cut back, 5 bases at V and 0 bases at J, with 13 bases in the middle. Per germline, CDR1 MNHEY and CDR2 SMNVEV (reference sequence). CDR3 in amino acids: CASSLRGAMNTEAFF. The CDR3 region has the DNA TGTGCCAGCAGTCTGCGGGGAGCCATGAACACTGAAGCTTTCTTT.

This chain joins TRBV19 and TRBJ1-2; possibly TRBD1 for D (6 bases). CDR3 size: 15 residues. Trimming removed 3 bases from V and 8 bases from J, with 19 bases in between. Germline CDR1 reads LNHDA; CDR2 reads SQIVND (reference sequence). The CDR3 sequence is CASSILGAISLGYTF. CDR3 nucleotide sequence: TGTGCCAGTAGTATTTTGGGGGCTATCTCCCTCGGCTACACCTTC.

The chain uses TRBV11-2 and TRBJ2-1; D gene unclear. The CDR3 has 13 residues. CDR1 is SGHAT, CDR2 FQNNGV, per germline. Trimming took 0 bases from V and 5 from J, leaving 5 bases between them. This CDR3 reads CASSLDRNNEQFF. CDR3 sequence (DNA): TGTGCCAGCAGCTTAGACAGAAACAATGAGCAGTTCTTC. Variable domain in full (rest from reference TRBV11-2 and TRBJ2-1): EAGVAQSPRYKIIEKRQSVAFWCNPISGHATLYWYQQILGQGPKLLIQFQNNGVVDDSQLPKDRFSAERLKGVDSTLKIQPAKLEDSAVYLCASSLDRNNEQFFGPGTRLTVL.

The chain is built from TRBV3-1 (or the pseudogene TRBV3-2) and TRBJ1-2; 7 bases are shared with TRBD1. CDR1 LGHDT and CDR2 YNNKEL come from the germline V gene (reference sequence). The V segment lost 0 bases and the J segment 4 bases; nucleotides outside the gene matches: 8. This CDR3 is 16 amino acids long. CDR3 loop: CASSQDRRGKAYGYTF. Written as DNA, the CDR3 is TGTGCCAGCAGCCAAGACCGCAGGGGGAAGGCCTATGGCTACACCTTC.

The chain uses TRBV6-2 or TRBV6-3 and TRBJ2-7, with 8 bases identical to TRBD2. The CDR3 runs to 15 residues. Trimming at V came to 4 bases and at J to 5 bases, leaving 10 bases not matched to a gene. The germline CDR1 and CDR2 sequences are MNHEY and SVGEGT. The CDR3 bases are TGTGCCAGCAGTTCCGGGGGGGCCGGTTCCCACGAGCAGTACTTC. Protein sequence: CASSSGGAGSHEQYF.